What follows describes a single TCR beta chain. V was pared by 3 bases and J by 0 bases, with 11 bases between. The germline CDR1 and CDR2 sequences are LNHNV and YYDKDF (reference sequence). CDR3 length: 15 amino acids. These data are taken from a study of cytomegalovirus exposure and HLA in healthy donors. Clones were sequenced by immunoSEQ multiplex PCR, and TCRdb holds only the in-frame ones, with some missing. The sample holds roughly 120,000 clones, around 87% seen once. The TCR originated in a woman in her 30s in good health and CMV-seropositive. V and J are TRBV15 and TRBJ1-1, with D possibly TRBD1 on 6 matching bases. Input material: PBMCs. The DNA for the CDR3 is TGTGCCACCAGCAGGGGAGACAGGCTGAACACTGAAGCTTTCTTT. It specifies CATSRGDRLNTEAFF.